Listed below are T cell receptor beta chains from one sample, sequenced in a study of persistence of HIV-infected CD4 T cells. What these receptors recognize is not known. Sequenced by immunoSEQ multiplex PCR; TCRdb stores in-frame clones only, minus some. The sample yields some 58,000 clones, 65% to 75% seen once. The sequencing used CD4+ T cells sorted from PBMCs after roughly 18-hour stimulation, collected from a patient who received antiretroviral therapy. These receptors all stem from an adult man with HIV who was CMV-seropositive. The CDR3 runs from the conserved cysteine through the conserved F or W. A D gene is named only where the DNA matches it firmly. Clone size is shown for a subset of rows, as once, few, many or a class of expanded clone.

>-|-|TRBV5-1|TRBJ2-2
CASILKDAGELFF
TGCGCCAGCATACTCAAGGACGCCGGGGAGCTGTTTTTT
>-|-|TRBV5-1|TRBJ1-5
CASSHDGGFNQPQHF
TGCGCCAGCAGCCATGACGGAGGGTTTAATCAGCCCCAGCATTTT
>-|-|TRBV5-1|TRBJ1-4
CASSEAPATNEKLFF
TGCGCCAGCAGTGAAGCGCCTGCAACTAATGAAAAACTGTTTTTT
>-|once|TRBV2|TRBJ1-6
CASGRRDTNSPLHF
TGTGCCAGCGGGAGGAGAGATACGAATTCACCCCTCCACTTT
>-|-|TRBV19|TRBJ1-5
CASSITFRDGFNQPQHF
TGTGCCAGTAGTATCACTTTCCGGGACGGATTCAATCAGCCCCAGCATTTT
>TRBD1|-|TRBV4-1|TRBJ1-2
CASSQDQGDGYTF
TGCGCCAGCAGCCAAGACCAGGGGGATGGCTACACCTTC
>-|-|TRBV5-8|TRBJ2-3
CASSLQGARADTQYF
TGTGCCAGCAGCTTACAGGGTGCCCGAGCAGATACGCAGTATTTT
>TRBD1|-|TRBV5-1|TRBJ2-7
CASSLAGTRGHEQYF
TGCGCCAGCAGCTTGGCCGGGACCAGGGGGCACGAGCAGTACTTC
>TRBD1|-|TRBV6-5|TRBJ1-4
CASTQGVGSEKLFF
TGTGCCAGCACCCAGGGGGTAGGAAGTGAAAAACTGTTTTTT
>-|few|TRBV11-1|TRBJ2-3
CASSLGPRDTQYF
TGTGCCAGCAGCTTAGGTCCCAGAGATACGCAGTATTTT
>TRBD1|-|TRBV5-1|TRBJ1-2
CASSSVTGNYGYTF
TGCGCCAGCAGCTCAGTGACAGGGAACTATGGCTACACCTTC
>-|-|TRBV5-1|TRBJ1-1
CASSFEQQGNTEAFF
TGCGCCAGCAGCTTCGAACAACAGGGAAACACTGAAGCTTTCTTT
>-|-|TRBV28|TRBJ1-1
CASSSPRDTEAFF
TGTGCCAGCAGCTCCCCAAGGGACACTGAAGCTTTCTTT
>TRBD1|-|TRBV28|TRBJ1-5
CASTGGRGGLNQPQHF
TGTGCCAGCACAGGGGGTAGGGGAGGACTGAATCAGCCCCAGCATTTT
>TRBD1|-|TRBV14|TRBJ1-6
CASSQTGVSPLHF
TGTGCCAGCAGCCAAACAGGGGTTTCACCCCTCCACTTT
>-|-|TRBV18|TRBJ2-3
CASSPTGLTTDTQYF
TGTGCCAGCTCCCCCACAGGGCTTACCACAGATACGCAGTATTTT
>-|-|TRBV2|TRBJ1-5
CASSRTEPNQPQHF
TGTGCCAGCAGTCGGACAGAGCCTAATCAGCCCCAGCATTTT
>-|-|TRBV24-1|TRBJ2-4
CATSDPDGPTDIQYF
TGTGCCACCAGTGATCCGGACGGGCCCACGGACATTCAGTACTTC
>-|-|TRBV5-1|TRBJ1-3
CASSRGTAGSGNTIYF
TGCGCCAGCAGCCGAGGTACAGCTGGCTCTGGAAACACCATATATTTT
>TRBD1|-|TRBV19|TRBJ2-7
CASSPGQGGPHEQYF
TGTGCCAGTAGCCCGGGACAGGGGGGCCCCCACGAGCAGTACTTC
>-|-|TRBV5-1|TRBJ2-1
CASSSMGGFSYNEQFF
TGCGCCAGCAGCTCCATGGGAGGTTTCTCCTACAATGAGCAGTTCTTC
>-|few|TRBV5-5|TRBJ1-5
CASSPLPRRQDNQPQHF
TGTGCCAGCAGCCCCTTGCCGCGGAGGCAGGACAATCAGCCCCAGCATTTT
>-|medium-sized|TRBV10-3|TRBJ1-2
CAISIQVRTYGYTF
TGTGCCATCAGTATACAGGTCAGGACCTATGGCTACACCTTC
>-|-|TRBV24-1|TRBJ1-5
CATASYGDQPQHF
TGTGCCACCGCTAGCTACGGGGATCAGCCCCAGCATTTT
>-|-|TRBV10-3|TRBJ2-7
CAITKNPPGLPNYEQYF
TGTGCCATCACCAAAAATCCTCCGGGCCTTCCGAACTACGAGCAGTACTTC
>-|-|TRBV5-4|TRBJ2-7
CASSPRAGGYEQYF
TGTGCCAGCAGCCCCCGCGCCGGCGGCTACGAGCAGTACTTC
>-|-|TRBV30|TRBJ1-6
CAWSVIGTSSSYNSPLHF
TGTGCCTGGAGTGTGATCGGGACCTCAAGCTCCTATAATTCACCCCTCCACTTT
>-|-|TRBV19|TRBJ2-1
CASSYVDNEQFF
TGTGCCAGTAGTTACGTGGACAATGAGCAGTTCTTC
>TRBD1|-|TRBV5-5|TRBJ2-1
CASSFNRGISNEQFF
TGTGCCAGCAGCTTTAACAGGGGTATCTCCAATGAGCAGTTCTTC
>TRBD1|-|TRBV5-1|TRBJ2-7
CASSVKGQYYEQYF
TGCGCCAGCAGCGTGAAGGGACAGTACTACGAGCAGTACTTC
>-|-|TRBV10-3|TRBJ2-1
CAISESAGKGEQFF
TGTGCCATCAGTGAGTCAGCAGGGAAGGGTGAGCAGTTCTTC
>-|-|TRBV2|TRBJ2-3
CASKDSTSTDTQYF
TGTGCCAGCAAGGATAGCACTAGCACAGATACGCAGTATTTT
>-|-|TRBV28|TRBJ1-4
CASSFPGGGGEKLFF
TGCGCCAGCAGTTTCCCGGGGGGCGGGGGGGAAAAACTGTTTTTT
>-|-|TRBV5-1|TRBJ1-1
CASSSWTPNTEAFF
TGCGCCAGCAGCTCCTGGACCCCGAACACTGAAGCTTTCTTT
>-|-|TRBV19|TRBJ2-2
CASSRQPNTGELFF
TGTGCCAGTAGCCGACAACCGAACACCGGGGAGCTGTTTTTT
>TRBD1|-|TRBV2|TRBJ1-6
CASSQRGDSNSPLHF
TGTGCCAGCAGTCAACGGGGGGACAGTAATTCACCCCTCCACTTT
>-|few|TRBV27|TRBJ2-2
CASRGDSNTGELFF
TGTGCCAGCAGGGGGGACTCGAACACCGGGGAGCTGTTTTTT
>-|-|TRBV19|TRBJ1-5
CASSNSNQPQHF
TGTGCCAGTAGCAATTCAAATCAGCCCCAGCATTTT
>-|few|TRBV9|TRBJ1-2
CASSPRLGGDYGYTF
TGTGCCAGCAGCCCCCGGCTGGGGGGCGACTATGGCTACACCTTC
>-|-|TRBV7-2|TRBJ2-3
CASSSGAFPTDTQYF
TGTGCCAGCAGCTCGGGGGCCTTCCCCACAGATACGCAGTATTTT
>TRBD1|once|TRBV3-1/TRBV3-2|TRBJ2-7
CASSLYRGRDEQYF
TGTGCCAGCAGCCTCTACAGGGGGCGCGACGAGCAGTACTTC
>-|few|TRBV2|TRBJ1-1
CASSEGRFPEAFF
TGTGCCAGCAGTGAAGGGCGATTCCCTGAAGCTTTCTTT
>TRBD1|-|TRBV4-2|TRBJ2-1
CASSQVPRNRDRGQGEQFF
TGTGCCAGCAGCCAAGTGCCCCGGAACCGGGACAGGGGGCAAGGAGAGCAGTTCTTC
>-|-|TRBV28|TRBJ2-7
CASRGAGATSYEQYF
TGTGCCAGCAGGGGGGCGGGGGCCACCTCCTACGAGCAGTACTTC
>TRBD1|-|TRBV5-1|TRBJ2-1
CASSISGTGHNEQFF
TGCGCCAGCAGCATCTCCGGGACAGGGCACAATGAGCAGTTCTTC
>-|-|TRBV27|TRBJ1-1
CASSRTRTGEAFF
TGTGCCAGCAGCCGGACTCGGACGGGTGAAGCTTTCTTT
>-|-|TRBV7-8|TRBJ2-1
CASSSDLGEQFF
TGTGCCAGCAGCTCAGACCTGGGGGAGCAGTTCTTC
>-|-|TRBV19|TRBJ2-2
CASSIGTVGELFF
TGTGCCAGTAGTATCGGGACGGTCGGGGAGCTGTTTTTT
>-|few|TRBV19|TRBJ1-6
CASRPTGQGGYNSPLHF
TGTGCCAGTCGCCCTACGGGGCAGGGTGGTTATAATTCACCCCTCCACTTT
>-|-|TRBV7-2|TRBJ2-5
CASSPGGAGANLEETQYF
TGTGCCAGCAGCCCCGGAGGGGCGGGGGCCAATCTGGAGGAGACCCAGTACTTC
>-|-|TRBV20-1|TRBJ1-1
CSASLGLVNTEAFF
TGCAGTGCTAGTCTGGGTTTGGTGAACACTGAAGCTTTCTTT
>-|few|TRBV18|TRBJ1-5
CASSPDSISNQPQHF
TGTGCCAGCTCACCGGACTCTATTAGCAATCAGCCCCAGCATTTT
>-|-|TRBV9|TRBJ2-6
CASSVQLGVSGANVLTF
TGTGCCAGCAGCGTTCAGCTTGGGGTCTCTGGGGCCAACGTCCTGACTTTC
>TRBD1|few|TRBV3-1/TRBV3-2|TRBJ2-7
CASSPGQGPYEQYF
TGTGCCAGCAGCCCGGGACAGGGACCCTACGAGCAGTACTTC
>TRBD2|-|TRBV6-5|TRBJ2-7
CASSYSLAGDVNEQYF
TGTGCCAGCAGTTACTCGTTAGCGGGGGACGTCAACGAGCAGTACTTC
>TRBD1|-|TRBV4-1|TRBJ1-4
CASSLRQGAREKLFF
TGCGCCAGCAGCCTTCGACAGGGGGCGAGGGAAAAACTGTTTTTT
>-|few|TRBV29-1|TRBJ2-1
CSVARVQEDEQFF
TGCAGCGTCGCCCGGGTTCAGGAGGATGAGCAGTTCTTC
>-|-|TRBV7-9|TRBJ2-2
CASSGAANTGELFF
TGTGCCAGCAGCGGGGCCGCGAACACCGGGGAGCTGTTTTTT